The TCR beta chain described here comes from a study of blood T cell repertoires in COVID-19. Study-level information: Symptom resolution, clearance, or two negative PCRs marked the recovered donors of Cohort 3. T cells, B-cell-depleted T cells, or PBMCs supplied cDNA or gDNA. From the United States, Italy and Spain came samples of acute and convalescent COVID-19.

Measured with immunoSEQ multiplex PCR; TCRdb has only the in-frame clones, and not every one. This sample has some 180,000 clones, with 86% found just once. Germline lookup yields CDR1 MNHEY and CDR2 SMNVEV (reference sequence). The V end lost 5 bases, the J end lost 0 bases, and 10 bases lay between the germline ends. CDR3 length: 14 amino acids. The chain employs TRBV27 and TRBJ1-2; D possibly corresponds to TRBD1 (6 bases). Material for sequencing was PBMCs or T cells enriched from blood (not recorded which). The receptor was derived from a woman in her 40s in a cohort exposed to, infected with or recovered from COVID-19 (not recorded which). CDR3 DNA sequence: TGTGCCAGCAGTGGGGGGGCCGCTAACTATGGCTACACCTTC. This encodes CASSGGAANYGYTF.